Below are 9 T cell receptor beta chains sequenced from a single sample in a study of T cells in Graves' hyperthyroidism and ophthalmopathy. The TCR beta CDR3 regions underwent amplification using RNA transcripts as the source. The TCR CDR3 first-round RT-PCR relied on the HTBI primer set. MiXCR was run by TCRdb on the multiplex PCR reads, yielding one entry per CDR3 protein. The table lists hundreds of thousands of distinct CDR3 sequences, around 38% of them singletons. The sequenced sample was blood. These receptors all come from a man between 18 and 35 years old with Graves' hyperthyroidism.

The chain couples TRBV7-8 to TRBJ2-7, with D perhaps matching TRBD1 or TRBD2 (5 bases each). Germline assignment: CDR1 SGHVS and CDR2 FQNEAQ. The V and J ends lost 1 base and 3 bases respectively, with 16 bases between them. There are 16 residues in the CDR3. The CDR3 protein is CASSLERTQGYYEQYF. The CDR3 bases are TGTGCCAGCAGCTTAGAACGGACTCAGGGCTACTACGAGCAGTACTTC.

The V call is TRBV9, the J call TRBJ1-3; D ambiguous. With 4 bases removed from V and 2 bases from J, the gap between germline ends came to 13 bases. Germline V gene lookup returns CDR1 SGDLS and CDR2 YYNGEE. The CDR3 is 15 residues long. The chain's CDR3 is CASSPDGGTGNTIYF. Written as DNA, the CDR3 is TGTGCCAGCAGCCCAGACGGAGGGACTGGAAACACCATATATTTT.

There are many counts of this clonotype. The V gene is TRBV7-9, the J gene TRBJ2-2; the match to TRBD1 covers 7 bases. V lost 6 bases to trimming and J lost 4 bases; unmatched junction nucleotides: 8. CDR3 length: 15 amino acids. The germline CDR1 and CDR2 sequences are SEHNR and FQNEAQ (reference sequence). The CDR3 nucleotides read TGTGCCAGCAGATATGGGACAGCCACCACCGGGGAGCTGTTTTTT. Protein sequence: CASRYGTATTGELFF. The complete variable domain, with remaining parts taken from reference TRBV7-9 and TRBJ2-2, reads DTGVSQNPRHKITKRGQNVTFRCDPISEHNRLYWYRQTLGQGPEFLTYFQNEAQLEKSRLLSDRFSAERPKGSFSTLEIQRTEQGDSAMYLCASRYGTATTGELFFGEGSRLTVL.

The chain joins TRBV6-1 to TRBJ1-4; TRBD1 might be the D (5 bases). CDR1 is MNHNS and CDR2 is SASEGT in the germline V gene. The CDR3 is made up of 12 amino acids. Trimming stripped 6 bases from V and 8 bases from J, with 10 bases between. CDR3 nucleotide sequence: TGTGCCAGCAGACAAGGGGAGGAAAAACTGTTTTTT. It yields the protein CASRQGEEKLFF.

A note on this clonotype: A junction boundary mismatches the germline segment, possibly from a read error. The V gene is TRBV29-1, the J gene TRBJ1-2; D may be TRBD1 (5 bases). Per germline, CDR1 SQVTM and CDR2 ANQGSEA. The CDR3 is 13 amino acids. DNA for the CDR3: TGCAGCGTTGACAGGGTAGGCACCTATGGCCACACCTTC. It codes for CSVDRVGTYGHTF.

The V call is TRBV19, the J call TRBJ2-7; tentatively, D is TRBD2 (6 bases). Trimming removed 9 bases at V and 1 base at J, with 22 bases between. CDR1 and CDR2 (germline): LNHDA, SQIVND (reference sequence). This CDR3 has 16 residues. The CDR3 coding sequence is TGTGCCAGCAGGGATGGCAGTAGCGGCTCGTCCTACGAGCAGTACTTC. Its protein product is CASRDGSSGSSYEQYF. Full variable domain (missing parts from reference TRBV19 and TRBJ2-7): DGGITQSPKYLFRKEGQNVTLSCEQNLNHDAMYWYRQDPGQGLRLIYYSQIVNDFQKGDIAEGYSVSREKKESFPLTVTSAQKNPTAFYLCASRDGSSGSSYEQYFGPGTRLTVT.

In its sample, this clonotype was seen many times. Written as DNA, the CDR3 is TGTGCCTGCCTCGGAGGGAGGGAGACCCAGTACTTC. Translating it yields CACLGGRETQYF. The rearrangement links TRBV2 to TRBJ2-5, with D possibly matching TRBD2 (6 bases). V lost 11 bases, J lost 5 bases, and 15 bases lay in between. CDR3 length: 12 amino acids. The germline CDR1 and CDR2 sequences are SNHLY and FYNNEI.

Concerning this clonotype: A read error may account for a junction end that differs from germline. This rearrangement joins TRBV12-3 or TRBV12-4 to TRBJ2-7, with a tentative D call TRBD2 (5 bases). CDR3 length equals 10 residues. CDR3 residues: CASSLGGVHF. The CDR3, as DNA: TGTGCCAGCAGTTTAGGGGGAGTGCACTTC.

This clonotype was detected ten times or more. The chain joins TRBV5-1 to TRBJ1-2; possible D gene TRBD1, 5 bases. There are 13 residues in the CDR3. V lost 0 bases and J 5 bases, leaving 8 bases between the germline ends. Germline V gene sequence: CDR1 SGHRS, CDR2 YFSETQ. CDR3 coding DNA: TGCGCCAGCAGCTTGGAATCAGGGTATGGCTACACCTTC. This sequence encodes CASSLESGYGYTF.